This TCR beta chain is drawn from a study of shared clonotypes between healthy human individuals. Whole-study context: The study enrolled a couple of women and three men aged 18 to 49. Study-wide results and limits: Clonotype sharing among the donors was expected to vary with sequencing depth.

Replicate PCRs from sorted subsets contained roughly 200 ng DNA, which is some 29,000 T cell genomes. Repertoires were generated with immunoSEQ multiplex PCR, while TCRdb's copy carries only in-frame clones and drops some. The sample carries 550,000 to 700,000 clones, 73% recorded once. Remarks on this clone: Antigen: not known.

None of the donors, who were healthy HIV-negative adults, had recently had acute infections or vaccinations. This sequence originates from a woman aged 25 to 45 in good health. The sample comprised memory CD4+ T cells sorted from blood. Subset given: CD45RA-negative fraction.

CDR3 nucleotide sequence: TGTGCCAGCAGCGAGGGACTAGCGGGAGTGACCGGGGAGCTGTTTTTT. Amino acids: CASSEGLAGVTGELFF. The rearrangement uses TRBV11-3 and TRBJ2-2; TRBD2 matches at 14 bases. The CDR3 spans 16 residues. With 5 bases clipped from V and 5 bases from J, the junction kept 4 bases outside the gene matches. Germline CDR1 and CDR2: SGHNT and YENEEA.